This TCR beta chain was profiled in a study of cytomegalovirus exposure and HLA in healthy donors. Primers included in the PCR were 60 Vbeta and 13 Jbeta primers. Clones were sequenced by immunoSEQ multiplex PCR, and TCRdb holds only the in-frame ones, with some missing. The sample records roughly 76,000 clones, 70% to 90% being singletons. Every donor was a healthy person donating bone marrow. V lost 2 bases to trimming and J lost 5 bases; unmatched junction nucleotides: 15. This CDR3 contains 18 residues. Germline CDR1 and CDR2: LGHNA and YSLEER. In this sample, this clone turned up once. The chain joins TRBV4-3 to TRBJ2-3, with TRBD2 matching 8 bases. Sequencing was done on a sample of PBMCs. The source is a woman aged 25 to 39 in good health and CMV-seronegative. The chain's CDR3 is CASSQLSGGGSPLDTQYF. CDR3 sequence (DNA): TGCGCCAGCAGCCAACTTTCGGGGGGGGGCTCCCCCCTAGATACGCAGTATTTT.